This T cell receptor beta chain was observed in a study of early T cells in non-severe SARS-CoV-2 infection. The V gene lost 3 bases and the J gene lost 5 bases, with 5 bases spanning the gap. This CDR3 comprises 12 residues. CDR1 is SGHNT, CDR2 YENEEA, per germline. At least ten counts were recorded for this clonotype. Individual cDNA molecules were tagged with unique molecular identifiers, the study reported. TCRdb redid the calling of the 5' RACE reads with MiXCR, one entry per CDR3 protein. Altogether some 25,000 distinct CDR3 sequences are present, about 4% being singletons, with the ten largest covering around a tenth.

The sample taken for sequencing was whole blood. The receptor was isolated from an adult who was a healthcare worker with PCR-confirmed SARS-CoV-2 infection or an uninfected control (not recorded which). This rearrangement joins TRBV11-3 to TRBJ2-1; no definite D call. The DNA for the CDR3 is TGTGCCAGCAGCTTGAACGACAATGAGCAGTTCTTC. It yields the protein CASSLNDNEQFF.